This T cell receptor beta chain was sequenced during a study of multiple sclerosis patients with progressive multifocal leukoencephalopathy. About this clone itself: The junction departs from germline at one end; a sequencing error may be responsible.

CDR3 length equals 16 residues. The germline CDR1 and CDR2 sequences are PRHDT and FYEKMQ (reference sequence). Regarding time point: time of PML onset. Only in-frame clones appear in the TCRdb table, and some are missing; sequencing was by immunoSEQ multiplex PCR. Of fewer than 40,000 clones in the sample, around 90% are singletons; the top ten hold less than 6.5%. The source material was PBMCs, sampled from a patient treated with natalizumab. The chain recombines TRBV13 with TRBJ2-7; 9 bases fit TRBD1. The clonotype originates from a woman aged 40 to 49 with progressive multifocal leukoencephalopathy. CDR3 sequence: CASSIGFRDRAYEQYF. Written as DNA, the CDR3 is TGTGCCAGCAGCATAGGTTTTCGGGACAGGGCCTACGAGCAGTACTTC.